Below are 14 T cell receptor beta chains sequenced from a single sample in a study of molecular identifiers for immune sequencing clone quantification. Each CDR3 protein gets one entry after TCRdb re-called the PCR reads with MiXCR. The sample consists of around 300,000 distinct CDR3 sequences, about a quarter of them appearing once. Specimen: naive CD8+ T cells from blood, with Jurkat cell RNA spiked in. Subset meaning: FACS-sorted CD8+CD4-CCR7+CD45RA+ naive T cells. The receptors here all came from a human donor in good health. Some libraries in this study had Jurkat cell RNA spiked in.

This clonotype was seen at least ten times. The V call is TRBV19, the J call TRBJ2-6; tentative D call: TRBD2 (6 bases). The CDR3 contains 15 residues. From germline, CDR1 is LNHDA and CDR2 SQIVND (reference sequence). V shed 5 bases and J shed 2 bases, with 10 bases lying between them. CDR3 DNA sequence: TGTGCCAGTAGTCTGGGAGGAGCTGGGGCCAACGTCCTGACTTTC. This gives the protein CASSLGGAGANVLTF.

This clonotype was seen a few times. This chain uses TRBV27 with TRBJ1-6; D perhaps matches TRBD1 (5 bases). V dropped 4 bases and J dropped 0 bases, with 13 bases sitting between them. The CDR3 has 17 amino acids. Germline CDR1 MNHEY, CDR2 SMNVEV (reference sequence). Here the CDR3 DNA reads TGTGCCAGCAGTTCATCGGGACCGAGCTCCTATAATTCACCCCTCCACTTT. This sequence encodes CASSSSGPSSYNSPLHF.

This clonotype was seen repeatedly, ten times or more. This chain joins TRBV28 and TRBJ2-5, with 8 bases that match TRBD1. This CDR3 has 17 amino acids. V lost 1 base and J lost 5; bases outside the gene matches: 12. CDR1 and CDR2 (germline): MDHEN, SYDVKM. The DNA for the CDR3 is TGTGCCAGCAGTTTATATCGCTCAGGGGGCCGGGGGGAGACCCAGTACTTC. Its protein is CASSLYRSGGRGETQYF. Based on the CDR3 plus reference TRBV28 and TRBJ2-5, the full variable domain is DVKVTQSSRYLVKRTGEKVFLECVQDMDHENMFWYRQDPGLGLRLIYFSYDVKMKEKGDIPEGYSVSREKKERFSLILESASTNQTSMYLCASSLYRSGGRGETQYFGPGTRLLVL.

In this sample, this clonotype turned up a few times. The CDR3 DNA is TGTGCCAGCGGGACTAGCGGGGCCGGGGAGCTGTTTTTT. It codes for CASGTSGAGELFF. This chain connects TRBV11-2 to TRBJ2-2, with TRBD2 matching over 13 bases. The CDR3 spans 13 residues. V was clipped by 8 bases and J by 6 bases; unmatched bases: 0. Per the germline V gene, CDR1 is SGHAT and CDR2 is FQNNGV. Variable domain in full (rest from reference TRBV11-2 and TRBJ2-2): EAGVAQSPRYKIIEKRQSVAFWCNPISGHATLYWYQQILGQGPKLLIQFQNNGVVDDSQLPKDRFSAERLKGVDSTLKIQPAKLEDSAVYLCASGTSGAGELFFGEGSRLTVL.

The CDR3: CASSMGTTTYEQYF. The CDR3 nucleotides are TGTGCCAGTAGTATGGGGACAACTACCTACGAGCAGTACTTC. The chain recombines TRBV19 with TRBJ2-7, with D maybe TRBD1 (6 bases). The germline V gene has CDR1 LNHDA and CDR2 SQIVND (reference sequence). This CDR3 has 14 residues. V lost 3 bases and J 2 bases, leaving 11 bases between the germline ends. Filled out from reference TRBV19 and TRBJ2-7, the complete variable domain reads DGGITQSPKYLFRKEGQNVTLSCEQNLNHDAMYWYRQDPGQGLRLIYYSQIVNDFQKGDIAEGYSVSREKKESFPLTVTSAQKNPTAFYLCASSMGTTTYEQYFGPGTRLTVT.

This clonotype was found a few times. This chain joins TRBV3-1 and TRBJ2-3; 10 bases line up with TRBD2. V shed 4 bases, J shed 7 bases, and the junction held 11 bases outside the gene matches. This CDR3 has 16 residues. Germline CDR1 LGHDT, CDR2 YNNKEL (reference sequence). The CDR3 DNA sequence: TGTGCCAGCAGCCCGGAGACTAGCGGGTATGTGAATACGCAGTATTTT. This translates into CASSPETSGYVNTQYF.

The chain is built from TRBV7-9 and TRBJ2-7, with D possibly matching TRBD2 (5 bases). V was shortened by 5 bases and J by 5 bases, with 16 bases between the two germline ends. The CDR3 runs 14 residues. Germline assignment: CDR1 SEHNR and CDR2 FQNEAQ (reference sequence). CDR3 protein: CASSDSRVLHEQYF. The CDR3 region has the DNA TGTGCCAGCAGCGACTCGCGGGTATTGCACGAGCAGTACTTC.

This clonotype was observed many times. The chain is built from TRBV14 and TRBJ2-3; D uncertain. The V and J ends lost 4 bases and 3 bases respectively, with 8 bases between them. The germline gives CDR1 SGHDN, CDR2 FVKESK. The CDR3 loop spans 13 amino acids. CDR3 coding DNA: TGTGCCAGCAGCCTCCTTTTGACAGATACGCAGTATTTT. Translation: CASSLLLTDTQYF.

This clonotype has at least ten counts. This chain joins TRBV12-3 or TRBV12-4 and TRBJ1-1; D is unclear. The CDR3 is made up of 14 amino acids. V lost 3 bases and J lost 1, with 9 bases in between. The CDR3 DNA reads TGTGCCAGCAGTTTCTATCAGAAGAACACTGAAGCTTTCTTT. This encodes CASSFYQKNTEAFF.

The gene calls are TRBV27 and TRBJ2-7; 10 positions agree with TRBD2. CDR1 MNHEY and CDR2 SMNVEV come from the germline V gene (reference sequence). The V segment lost 3 bases and the J segment 5 bases; nucleotides outside the gene matches: 7. The CDR3 totals 15 residues. CDR3 loop: CASSFASGSDHEQYF. In nucleotides, the CDR3 is TGTGCCAGCAGTTTCGCTAGCGGGAGTGATCACGAGCAGTACTTC.

A few counts support this clonotype. The rearrangement uses TRBV20-1 and TRBJ2-7; D gene uncertain. The V and J ends lost 0 bases and 0 bases respectively, with 15 bases between them. The CDR3 runs 16 residues. The germline CDR1 and CDR2 sequences are DFQATT and SNEGSKA (reference sequence). CDR3 loop: CSARDLSIRSSYEQYF. DNA for the CDR3: TGCAGTGCTAGAGACCTGAGCATTAGGAGCTCCTACGAGCAGTACTTC.

Concerning this clonotype: With a much larger clone just one base away, this may be a read error. The chain uses TRBV7-6 and TRBJ2-3; D unresolved. This CDR3 contains 15 residues. CDR1 and CDR2 from the germline V gene are SGHVS and FNYEAQ. Here the CDR3 reads CACSLVAESTDTQYF. DNA for the CDR3: TGTGCCTGCAGCTTAGTCGCGGAAAGCACAGATACGCAGTATTTT.

There are many counts of this clonotype. This chain uses TRBV20-1 with TRBJ2-3, with D perhaps TRBD1 (6 bases). Trimming cost V 6 bases and J 8 bases, with 9 bases left between them. The CDR3 totals 10 residues. The V gene's germline CDR1 is DFQATT and CDR2 SNEGSKA (reference sequence). CDR3 in amino acids: CSARGGTQYF. CDR3 nucleotide sequence: TGCAGTGCCCGAGGGGGTACGCAGTATTTT.

Note on this clonotype: A much larger clone is a single base away; this may be a read error. This chain links TRBV6-5 with TRBJ2-3; tentatively, D is TRBD1 (6 bases). This CDR3 spans 15 amino acids. Per the germline V gene, CDR1 is MNHEY and CDR2 is SVGAGI. CDR3 sequence (DNA): TGTGCCAGCAGTTACAATACAGGGAGCACAGATACGCGGTATTTT. Translating gives CASSYNTGSTDTRYF.